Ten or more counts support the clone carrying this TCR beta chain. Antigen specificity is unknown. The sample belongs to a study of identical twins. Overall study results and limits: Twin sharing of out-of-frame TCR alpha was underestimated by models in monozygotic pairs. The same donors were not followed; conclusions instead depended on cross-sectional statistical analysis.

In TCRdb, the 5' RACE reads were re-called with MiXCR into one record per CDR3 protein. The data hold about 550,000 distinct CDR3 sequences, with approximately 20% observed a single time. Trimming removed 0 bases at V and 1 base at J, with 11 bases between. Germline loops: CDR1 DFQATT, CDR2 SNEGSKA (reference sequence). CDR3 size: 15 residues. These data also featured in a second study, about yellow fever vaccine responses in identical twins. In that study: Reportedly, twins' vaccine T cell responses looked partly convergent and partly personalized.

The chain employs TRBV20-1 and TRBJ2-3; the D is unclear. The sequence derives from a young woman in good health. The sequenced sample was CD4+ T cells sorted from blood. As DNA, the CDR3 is TGCAGTGCTAGAGATTTTTCGTTGGGCACAGATACGCAGTATTTT. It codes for CSARDFSLGTDTQYF.